These 29 T cell receptor beta chains came from one sample sequenced in a study of metastatic and nonmetastatic thyroid tumors. Before thyroid surgery, none of the patients had received any treatment. Using MiXCR, TCRdb re-called clones from the PCR reads. The sample contains 35,000 to 50,000 clones, 9.5% to 13% of which appear only once. The material sequenced was blood. These receptors originate from a male donor with papillary thyroid cancer or a benign thyroid nodule (not recorded which). Some clones in this sample may be carry-over from other donors' samples.

Many counts were recorded for this clone. This rearrangement joins TRBV27 to TRBJ1-5, with TRBD1 as a possible D gene (5 bases). Germline V gene sequence: CDR1 MNHEY, CDR2 SMNVEV (reference sequence). V was cut by 3 bases and J by 3 bases, with 9 bases left in between. The CDR3 loop spans 14 amino acids. The CDR3 bases are TGTGCCAGCAGTTTTGGGGGTGACAATCAGCCCCAGCATTTT. This encodes CASSFGGDNQPQHF.

This clone has a count of ten or more. The V and J genes are TRBV20-1 and TRBJ2-1; 9 nucleotides line up with TRBD1. This CDR3 has 13 amino acids. The germline V gene encodes CDR1 DFQATT and CDR2 SNEGSKA (reference sequence). With V trimmed by 3 bases and J by 6 bases, 3 bases remained unmatched. CDR3: CSARGDRVNEQFF. CDR3 DNA sequence: TGCAGTGCTAGGGGGGACAGGGTCAATGAGCAGTTCTTC.

This clone was seen ten or more times. The junction departs from germline at one end; a sequencing error may be responsible. The chain links TRBV7-2 to TRBJ1-4; D is unclear. The V gene's germline CDR1 is SGHTA and CDR2 FQGNSA. CDR3 length: 15 residues. The chain's CDR3 is CASSLFVQDGEKLLF. CDR3 bases: TGTGCCAGCAGCTTATTTGTCCAGGACGGAGAAAAACTGCTTTTT.

This clone was found a few times. The V and J genes are TRBV3-1 and TRBJ2-5, with D perhaps matching TRBD1 (5 bases). Germline values: CDR1 LGHDT, CDR2 YNNKEL (reference sequence). The CDR3 sequence is 13 residues long. V was cut by 6 bases and J by 4 bases, with 12 bases left in between. The DNA of the CDR3 is TGTGCCAGCAGTCAAACCAGGGTAGAGACCCAGTACTTC. Protein: CASSQTRVETQYF.

The gene calls are TRBV5-1 and TRBJ1-1; D gene uncertain. Looked up from germline, CDR1 is SGHRS and CDR2 is YFSETQ. This CDR3 comprises 13 residues. V was pared by 5 bases and J by 0 bases, with 8 bases between. CDR3 residues: CASRPVMNTEAFF. The CDR3 DNA sequence: TGCGCCAGCAGGCCGGTAATGAACACTGAAGCTTTCTTT.

This clone was counted a few times. The chain combines TRBV13 with TRBJ2-2; 14 bases line up with TRBD2. V lost 5 bases and J lost 5; bases outside the gene matches: 16. The germline V gene has CDR1 PRHDT and CDR2 FYEKMQ (reference sequence). The CDR3 extends over 20 amino acids. CDR3 nucleotides: TGTGCCAGCAGCCTTGCGGGACTAGCGGGAGTTGGGGCGAGTACCGGGGAGCTGTTTTTT. Amino acids: CASSLAGLAGVGASTGELFF.

In this sample, this clone turned up a few times. This chain uses TRBV7-9 with TRBJ2-7; D not certain. The V gene lost 6 bases and the J gene lost 7 bases, with 10 bases spanning the gap. Looked up from germline, CDR1 is SEHNR and CDR2 is FQNEAQ (reference sequence). The CDR3 loop spans 11 amino acids. The CDR3 DNA is TGTGCCAGCAGTTCAGATATGGAGCAGTACTTC. It translates to CASSSDMEQYF. The full variable domain, completed using reference TRBV7-9 and TRBJ2-7, is DTGVSQNPRHKITKRGQNVTFRCDPISEHNRLYWYRQTLGQGPEFLTYFQNEAQLEKSRLLSDRFSAERPKGSFSTLEIQRTEQGDSAMYLCASSSDMEQYFGPGTRLTVT.

The table lists this clone with many counts. This rearrangement joins TRBV13 to TRBJ2-1; 7 nucleotides agree with TRBD2. Germline values: CDR1 PRHDT, CDR2 FYEKMQ (reference sequence). The V segment lost 4 bases and the J segment 9 bases; nucleotides outside the gene matches: 15. This CDR3 region has 16 residues. CDR3 sequence reads: CASSSWGQRDRGEQFF. CDR3 sequence (DNA): TGTGCCAGCAGCTCCTGGGGCCAGCGGGATCGGGGTGAGCAGTTCTTC.

In its sample, this clone was seen many times. This chain connects TRBV12-3 or TRBV12-4 to TRBJ1-3; no reliable D call. V lost 7 bases and J lost 0, with 10 bases in between. This CDR3 comprises 14 residues. CDR3 residues: CASIPSASGNTIYF. CDR3 DNA sequence: TGTGCCAGCATCCCGAGTGCCTCTGGAAACACCATATATTTT.

There are many counts of this clone. J is TRBJ2-1 and V is TRBV24-1; tentatively, D is TRBD2 (6 bases). Germline CDR1 KGHDR, CDR2 SFDVKD. The CDR3 has 17 residues. V was pared by 4 bases and J by 1 base, with 16 bases between. DNA of the CDR3: TGTGCCACCAGTGACCCGATAGCGGAGCCATCCTACAATGAGCAGTTCTTC. Translation gives CATSDPIAEPSYNEQFF.

By its share, this clone is medium-sized. The V gene is TRBV27, the J gene TRBJ1-1, with 9 bases fitting TRBD1. Trimming took 6 bases from V and 3 from J; bases not matched to a gene: 2. Germline V gene lookup returns CDR1 MNHEY and CDR2 SMNVEV (reference sequence). The CDR3 spans 13 residues. CDR3 in amino acids: CASRGQGYTEAFF. The DNA of the CDR3 is TGTGCCAGCAGGGGACAGGGCTACACTGAAGCTTTCTTT.

This clone appeared many times. The V gene is TRBV7-9, the J gene TRBJ2-7, with 7 bases lining up with TRBD2. Germline-derived CDR1 and CDR2 are SEHNR and FQNEAQ (reference sequence). This CDR3 region has 15 residues. J gave up 0 bases and V 2 bases, and 4 bases lay outside the gene matches. The CDR3, as DNA: TGTGCCAGCAGCTTATGGAGCGGGAACTCCTACGAGCAGTACTTC. It specifies CASSLWSGNSYEQYF.

This clone was seen many times. J is TRBJ2-6 and V is TRBV10-3, with D unresolved. The CDR3 has 12 amino acids. Germline CDR1 is ENHRY and CDR2 is SYGVKD. The V gene lost 10 bases and the J gene lost 4 bases, with 8 bases spanning the gap. In nucleotides, the CDR3 is TGTGCCAGTTCTCTCGGGGCCAACGTCCTGACTTTC. Translation: CASSLGANVLTF.

Ten or more counts support this clone. The chain employs TRBV28 and TRBJ1-5; TRBD1 might be the D (6 bases). V was shortened by 4 bases and J by 4 bases, with 14 bases between the two germline ends. CDR3 length equals 15 residues. CDR1 and CDR2 from the germline V gene are MDHEN and SYDVKM. CDR3 DNA: TGTGCCAGCAGTTGGGGGCAGGGGATTAATCAGCCCCAGCATTTT. Translated: CASSWGQGINQPQHF.

At least ten counts were recorded for this clone. The chain carries TRBV9 and TRBJ2-3; TRBD1 aligns across 9 bases. The germline V gene encodes CDR1 SGDLS and CDR2 YYNGEE. The CDR3 has 13 residues. J lost 2 bases, V lost 7 bases, and 2 bases had no gene match. As DNA, the CDR3 is TGTGCCAGCGGGACAGGGCCCACAGATACGCAGTATTTT. Protein sequence: CASGTGPTDTQYF.

This clone was observed a few times. The junction differs from germline at one of its ends, possibly a read error. V is TRBV6-1 and J is TRBJ1-6; perhaps TRBD1 as D (6 bases). The CDR3 runs 16 residues. CDR1 is MNHNS, CDR2 SASEGT, per germline. Here the CDR3 DNA reads TGTGCCAGCATGCCCCCAGGCGGGGGCTATAATTCACCCCCCCACTTT. Protein: CASMPPGGGYNSPPHF.

In its sample, this clone was seen many times. The chain uses TRBV6-2 or TRBV6-3 and TRBJ2-5; 8 nucleotides line up with TRBD2. The CDR3 consists of 14 residues. V lost 6 bases and J lost 2; bases outside the gene matches: 5. CDR1 and CDR2 (germline): MNHEY, SVGEGT. In DNA, the CDR3 is TGTGCCAGCAGCCCCACTAGCGGACAAGAGACCCAGTACTTC. The encoded protein is CASSPTSGQETQYF.

This clone is termed medium-sized. The chain couples TRBV6-1 to TRBJ1-2, with unresolved D. Looked up from germline, CDR1 is MNHNS and CDR2 is SASEGT. Trimming removed 5 bases from V and 1 base from J, with 11 bases in between. This CDR3 has 14 amino acids. CDR3 in amino acids: CASSPRTDNYGYTF. The CDR3 nucleotides read TGTGCCAGCAGTCCCCGGACCGATAACTATGGCTACACCTTC.

This clone was picked up a small number of times. A single base separates this from a much larger clone, so it may be a read error. The chain employs TRBV9 and TRBJ2-3; no definite D call. Looked up from germline, CDR1 is SGDLS and CDR2 is YYNGEE. The CDR3 loop spans 12 amino acids. The CDR3 loop reads CVSSANTDTQYF. As DNA, the CDR3 is TGTGTCAGCAGCGCCAATACAGATACGCAGTATTTT.

V is TRBV24-1 and J is TRBJ2-3; TRBD1 agrees at 7 bases. The V segment lost 11 bases and the J segment 8 bases; nucleotides outside the gene matches: 18. The CDR3 extends over 15 amino acids. CDR1 KGHDR and CDR2 SFDVKD come from the germline V gene. The CDR3 protein is CAKSGTEKPYGTQYF. The CDR3 bases are TGTGCCAAAAGTGGGACAGAGAAACCTTACGGTACGCAGTATTTT.

This clone came up many times. Different DNA sequences within this sample yield the same CDR3. The chain is built from TRBV6-1 and TRBJ1-4, with D possibly being TRBD1 (5 bases). Germline V gene lookup returns CDR1 MNHNS and CDR2 SASEGT. This CDR3 comprises 14 residues. The V end lost 7 bases, the J end lost 6 bases, and 15 bases lay between the germline ends. The CDR3, as DNA: TGTGCCAGCACCCCCCTGGGGGAGGATGAAAAACTGTTTTTT. It translates to CASTPLGEDEKLFF.

In its sample, this clone is medium-sized. The chain employs TRBV6-1 and TRBJ1-2, with D unresolved. With 1 base removed from V and 2 bases from J, the gap between germline ends came to 8 bases. This CDR3 spans 14 amino acids. From germline, CDR1 is MNHNS and CDR2 SASEGT. CDR3 region: CASSEGHENYGYTF. The CDR3, as DNA: TGTGCCAGCAGTGAAGGACACGAGAACTATGGCTACACCTTC.

By share of the sample, this clone is medium-sized. In the same sample, other DNA sequences code for this CDR3. The V gene is TRBV28, the J gene TRBJ2-7; 8 bases align to TRBD1. V was pared by 5 bases and J by 4 bases, with 4 bases of the junction left unmatched. Germline V gene data show CDR1 as MDHEN and CDR2 as SYDVKM. The CDR3 totals 13 residues. CDR3 nucleotides: TGTGCCAGCAGTGACAGGGGACCTTACGAGCAGTACTTC. It yields the protein CASSDRGPYEQYF.

The gene calls are TRBV4-3 and TRBJ1-1, with D hard to call. Germline loops: CDR1 LGHNA, CDR2 YSLEER. The CDR3 runs 18 residues. The V end was cut by 0 bases, the J end by 2 bases, with 19 bases between. The CDR3 DNA reads TGCGCCAGCAGCCAAGATGGAGTAGGGCAGATAGTAAACACTGAAGCTTTCTTT. Protein product: CASSQDGVGQIVNTEAFF.

The chain has TRBV2 and TRBJ2-5; the D is unclear. Per germline, CDR1 SNHLY and CDR2 FYNNEI. The ends were cut back, 2 bases at V and 4 bases at J, with 17 bases in the middle. The CDR3 runs to 16 residues. The CDR3 region has the DNA TGTGCCAGCAGTGAATCTTGGCAGGCCCGCCGAGAGACCCAGTACTTC. It translates to CASSESWQARRETQYF.

This clone has ten or more counts. V usage is TRBV11-2 and J usage is TRBJ2-5; a possible D gene is TRBD1 (6 bases). V dropped 2 bases and J dropped 1 base, with 20 bases sitting between them. Looked up from germline, CDR1 is SGHAT and CDR2 is FQNNGV. The CDR3 loop spans 18 amino acids. The CDR3 DNA reads as TGTGCCAGCAGCTTACTAAGTATCAGGGGCCGCTTCCAAGAGACCCAGTACTTC. This encodes CASSLLSIRGRFQETQYF.

Points on this clone: One base away lies a much larger clone, so this may be a sequencing read error. Other nucleotide sequences from this sample produce the same CDR3. The chain has TRBV5-1 and TRBJ2-3; TRBD2 matches 10 bases. The length of the CDR3 is 18 residues. Per the germline V gene, CDR1 is SGHRS and CDR2 is YFSETQ. CDR3 protein: CSSSFDPEREGRTDTQYF. In DNA form, the CDR3 reads TGCTCCAGCAGCTTTGATCCGGAGCGGGAGGGCCGGACAGATACGCAGTACTTT.

This chain uses TRBV7-9 with TRBJ2-1; D is uncertain. The germline V and J ends were trimmed by 5 bases and 2 bases, with 19 bases remaining between them. Germline V gives CDR1 SEHNR, CDR2 FQNEAQ (reference sequence). The CDR3 is made up of 17 amino acids. The CDR3 DNA reads TGTGCCAGCAGCCCACTGACCCCAACGGACGCCTACAATGAGCAGTTCTTC. The encoded protein is CASSPLTPTDAYNEQFF. Combining the CDR3 with reference TRBV7-9 and TRBJ2-1 gives the whole variable domain DTGVSQNPRHKITKRGQNVTFRCDPISEHNRLYWYRQTLGQGPEFLTYFQNEAQLEKSRLLSDRFSAERPKGSFSTLEIQRTEQGDSAMYLCASSPLTPTDAYNEQFFGPGTRLTVL.

This clone was recorded at least ten times. The CDR3 reads CASSINWQGSGYNEQFF. As DNA, the CDR3 is TGTGCCAGTAGTATAAACTGGCAAGGGAGTGGCTACAATGAGCAGTTCTTC. The chain carries TRBV19 and TRBJ2-1; TRBD2 might be the D (5 bases). Trimming shortened V by 2 bases and J by 3 bases, and 17 bases separated the two germline ends. CDR1 and CDR2 from the germline V gene are LNHDA and SQIVND (reference sequence). The CDR3 sequence is 17 residues long.